This TCR beta chain was sequenced for a study of blood T cell repertoires in COVID-19. The wider study: Acute and convalescent COVID-19 samples came from the United States, Italy and Spain. T cells, B-cell-depleted T cells, or PBMCs supplied cDNA or gDNA.

Germline V gene sequence: CDR1 SEHNR, CDR2 FQNEAQ (reference sequence). The CDR3 loop spans 11 amino acids. V gave up 6 bases and J gave up 5 bases, with 7 bases separating them. Methods used by the authors: Nucleated cell counts were estimated from reference gene primer amplification. The repertoire was sequenced with immunoSEQ multiplex PCR; TCRdb's copy has only in-frame clones and lacks some. D and trimming were read from the DNA, whereas the V and J calls and clone size are those reported in that table. The table includes 35,000 to 50,000 clones, about 85% detected once. The clonotype was recovered from a human donor in a cohort sampled during active COVID-19. The chain uses TRBV7-9 and TRBJ2-5; weak D call: TRBD1 (6 bases). The sample comprised peripheral blood. CDR3 in DNA: TGTGCCAGCAGTCAGGGGGAGACCCAGTACTTC. Translated, it gives CASSQGETQYF.